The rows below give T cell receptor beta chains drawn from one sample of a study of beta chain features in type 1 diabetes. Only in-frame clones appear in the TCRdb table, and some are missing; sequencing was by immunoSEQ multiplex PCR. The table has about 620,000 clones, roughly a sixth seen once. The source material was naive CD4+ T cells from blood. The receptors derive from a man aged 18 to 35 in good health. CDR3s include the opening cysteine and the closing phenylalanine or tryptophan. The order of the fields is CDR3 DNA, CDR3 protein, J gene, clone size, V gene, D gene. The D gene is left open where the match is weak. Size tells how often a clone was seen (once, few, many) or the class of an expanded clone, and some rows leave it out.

DNA: TGTGCCAGCAGCGCGCGGGACAACTACGAGCAGTACTTC
CDR3: CASSARDNYEQYF
J: TRBJ2-7
size: few
V: TRBV9
D: -

DNA: TGTGCCAGCAGTTCAGGGAGAGGCTATGGCTACACCTTC
CDR3: CASSSGRGYGYTF
J: TRBJ1-2
size: -
V: TRBV28
D: -

DNA: TGTGCCAGCAGCTTAGCGCTCCACCGGGTAGGGCAAGAGACCCAGTACTTC
CDR3: CASSLALHRVGQETQYF
J: TRBJ2-5
size: -
V: TRBV7-2
D: -

DNA: TGTGCCACCAGCAGAGATCGTACTGGGACGGATGCTTTCTTT
CDR3: CATSRDRTGTDAFF
J: TRBJ1-1
size: -
V: TRBV15
D: -

DNA: TGTGCCAGCAGCCCGCAACTCGCGGGGGGCAATCAGCCCCAGCATTTT
CDR3: CASSPQLAGGNQPQHF
J: TRBJ1-5
size: -
V: TRBV7-2
D: -

DNA: TGTGCCAGCAGCTTATTTTCCGCATGGCATGAGCAGTTCTTC
CDR3: CASSLFSAWHEQFF
J: TRBJ2-1
size: few
V: TRBV13
D: -

DNA: TGTGCCAGCAGCTTAGTAGTAGGACAGGGTAACACCGGGGAGCTGTTTTTT
CDR3: CASSLVVGQGNTGELFF
J: TRBJ2-2
size: -
V: TRBV7-8
D: TRBD1

DNA: TGTGCCAGCAGTCAGGGACACTATGGCTACACCTTC
CDR3: CASSQGHYGYTF
J: TRBJ1-2
size: -
V: TRBV6-5
D: -

DNA: TGTGCCAGCAGCCCGTTGAGGGACTTCACCTCCTACGAGCAGTACTTC
CDR3: CASSPLRDFTSYEQYF
J: TRBJ2-7
size: -
V: TRBV7-9
D: -

DNA: TGTGCCAGCAGCCAGGACAGGATCAGGTCACCCCTCCACTTT
CDR3: CASSQDRIRSPLHF
J: TRBJ1-6
size: -
V: TRBV5-4
D: TRBD1

DNA: TGTGCCAGCAGCCACGGGGGGGCCCTTGGGACCGGGGAGCTGTTTTTT
CDR3: CASSHGGALGTGELFF
J: TRBJ2-2
size: few
V: TRBV4-2
D: TRBD2

DNA: TGTGCCGTCCGACAGGGGGAGGTCCACGAGCAGTACTTC
CDR3: CAVRQGEVHEQYF
J: TRBJ2-7
size: -
V: TRBV10-3
D: TRBD1

DNA: TGTGCCAGCAGCCCCGCTAGCGCTACCGGGGAGCTGTTTTTT
CDR3: CASSPASATGELFF
J: TRBJ2-2
size: few
V: TRBV7-3
D: -

DNA: TGCAGCGTTCGGTTGGTTTGGGAGACCCAGTACTTC
CDR3: CSVRLVWETQYF
J: TRBJ2-5
size: few
V: TRBV29-1
D: -

DNA: TGTGCCAGCAGCGTAGGTAAGGCCTCTGGAAACACCATATATTTT
CDR3: CASSVGKASGNTIYF
J: TRBJ1-3
size: -
V: TRBV9
D: -

DNA: TGTGCCAGCAGCCCCCCGAGAGAGACTAGCGGGCGGTACCAAGAGACCCAGTACTTC
CDR3: CASSPPRETSGRYQETQYF
J: TRBJ2-5
size: -
V: TRBV14
D: TRBD2

DNA: TGTGCCAGCAGGCCCGGGGGGTCCTACGAGCAGTACTTC
CDR3: CASRPGGSYEQYF
J: TRBJ2-7
size: few
V: TRBV28
D: TRBD2

DNA: TGCGCCAGCAGCCAAGAGCACAGGGGAGGCTCTGGGGCCAACGTCCTGACTTTC
CDR3: CASSQEHRGGSGANVLTF
J: TRBJ2-6
size: -
V: TRBV4-1
D: -

DNA: TGTGCCAGCAGTCCCCAGAGTTGGGGGAATGAGCAGTTCTTC
CDR3: CASSPQSWGNEQFF
J: TRBJ2-1
size: few
V: TRBV6-6
D: -

DNA: TGTGCCAGCAGCGGGACAGGGGGCGGAACAGATACGCAGTATTTT
CDR3: CASSGTGGGTDTQYF
J: TRBJ2-3
size: -
V: TRBV2
D: TRBD1

DNA: TGTGCCAGCAGCCTGCCGGGACAGGGGCCGATGAACACTGAAGCTTTCTTT
CDR3: CASSLPGQGPMNTEAFF
J: TRBJ1-1
size: few
V: TRBV7-2
D: TRBD1

DNA: TGTGCCAGCACGGGACAGACCTACGAGCAGTACTTC
CDR3: CASTGQTYEQYF
J: TRBJ2-7
size: few
V: TRBV25-1
D: TRBD1

DNA: TGTGCCAGCAGCCAAGAAAGGGGGGCGCAGAATCAGCCCCAGCATTTT
CDR3: CASSQERGAQNQPQHF
J: TRBJ1-5
size: -
V: TRBV4-2
D: -